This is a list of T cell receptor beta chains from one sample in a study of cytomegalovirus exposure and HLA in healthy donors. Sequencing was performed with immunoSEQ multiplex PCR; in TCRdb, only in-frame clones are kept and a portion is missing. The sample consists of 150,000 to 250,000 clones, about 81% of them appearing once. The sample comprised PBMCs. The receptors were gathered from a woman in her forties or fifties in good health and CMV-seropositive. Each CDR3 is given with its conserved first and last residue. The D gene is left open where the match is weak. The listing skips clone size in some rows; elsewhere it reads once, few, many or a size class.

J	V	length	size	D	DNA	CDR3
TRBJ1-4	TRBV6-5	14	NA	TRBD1	TGTGCCAGCAGTACGGACAGGGGACTGGAAAAACTGTTTTTT	CASSTDRGLEKLFF
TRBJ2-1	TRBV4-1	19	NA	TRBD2	TGCGCCAGCAGCCAAAGTGGATCCTCCTTTTACGGGGGGGGCAATGAGCAGTTCTTC	CASSQSGSSFYGGGNEQFF
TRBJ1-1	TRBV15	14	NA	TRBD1	TGTGCCACCAGCAACTCTACAGGGGTCACTGAAGCTTTCTTT	CATSNSTGVTEAFF
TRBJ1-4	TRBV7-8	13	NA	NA	TGTGCCAGCAGCACAAACAGGTTTGGAAAACTGTTTTTT	CASSTNRFGKLFF
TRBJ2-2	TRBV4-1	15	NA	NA	TGCGCCAGCAGCTATCGTAGCCCTAACACCGGGGAGCTGTTTTTT	CASSYRSPNTGELFF
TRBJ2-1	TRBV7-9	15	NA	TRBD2	TGTGCCAGCAGAGGGCTCGGGACTAGGCCCACCGGGCAGTTCTTC	CASRGLGTRPTGQFF
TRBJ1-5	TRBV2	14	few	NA	TGTGCCAGCGATACAGGGACCCGCAATCAGCCCCAGCATTTT	CASDTGTRNQPQHF
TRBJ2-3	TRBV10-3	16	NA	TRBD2	TGTGCCATCAGTGACGGAACTAGCGGGGTTCTGGATACGCAGTATTTT	CAISDGTSGVLDTQYF
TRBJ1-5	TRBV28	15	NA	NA	TGTGCCAGCAGAAGGCTCAACCCGGGGGTGCAGCCCCAGCATTTT	CASRRLNPGVQPQHF
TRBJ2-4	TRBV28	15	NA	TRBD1	TGTGCCAGCAGTCTCAGACAGGGAACCAAAAACATTCAGTACTTC	CASSLRQGTKNIQYF
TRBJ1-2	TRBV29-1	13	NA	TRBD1	TGCAGCGCCGGGACCTCAGGGGGCGGCGGCTACACCTTC	CSAGTSGGGGYTF
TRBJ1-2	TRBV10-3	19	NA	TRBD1	TGTGCCATCAGTGAGTCAGTTAGAACGTACGGGACAGGGCAGGATGGCTACACCTTC	CAISESVRTYGTGQDGYTF
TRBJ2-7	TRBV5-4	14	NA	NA	TGTGCCAGCAGCTTGCCAGCGGGCGCCCACGAGCAGTACTTC	CASSLPAGAHEQYF
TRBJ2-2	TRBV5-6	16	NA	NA	TGTGCCAGCAGCTTTTTTAGAGGGCTAGGCACCGGGGAGCTGTTTTTT	CASSFFRGLGTGELFF
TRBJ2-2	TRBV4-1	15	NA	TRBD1	TGCGCCAGCAGCCAAGGACAGGGGGCAATCGGGGAGCTGTTTTTT	CASSQGQGAIGELFF
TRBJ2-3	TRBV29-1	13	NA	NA	TGCAGCGCCCCGGGACACCGCACAGATACGCAGTATTTT	CSAPGHRTDTQYF
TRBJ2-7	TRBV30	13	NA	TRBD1	TGTGCCTGGAGTCGGGACAGGGGCTACGAGCAGTACTTC	CAWSRDRGYEQYF
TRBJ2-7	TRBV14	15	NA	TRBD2	TGTGCCAGCAGCTCCGGGACTAGCGGGAGGGCCAAGCAGTACTTC	CASSSGTSGRAKQYF
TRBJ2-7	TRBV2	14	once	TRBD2	TGTGCCAGCAGTGGACTAGCGGGGGGCCTCGAGCAGTACTTC	CASSGLAGGLEQYF
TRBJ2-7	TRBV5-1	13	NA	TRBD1	TGCGCCAGCAGCGGGGACAGGTGGGGCGAGCAGTACTTC	CASSGDRWGEQYF
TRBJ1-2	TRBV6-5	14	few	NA	TGTGCCAGCAGTTCCGGGACAAAGAGCTATGGCTACACCTTC	CASSSGTKSYGYTF
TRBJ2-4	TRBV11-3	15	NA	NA	TGTGCCAGCAGCTTAGGAGCAGGGTCTTCGAACATTCAGTACTTC	CASSLGAGSSNIQYF
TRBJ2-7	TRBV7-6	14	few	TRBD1	TGTGCCAGCAGCTTACACAGGGGGATCGTCGAGCAGTACTTC	CASSLHRGIVEQYF
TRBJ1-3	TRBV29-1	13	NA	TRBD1	TGCAGCGCCGGGACAGGGATTGGAAACACCATATATTTT	CSAGTGIGNTIYF
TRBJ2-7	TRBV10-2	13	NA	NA	TGCGCCAGCACCCTTCAGGATGGGTACGAGCAGTACTTC	CASTLQDGYEQYF
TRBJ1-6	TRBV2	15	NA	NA	TGTGCCAGCAGGCGGGGGACGGCCTATAATTCACCCCTCCACTTT	CASRRGTAYNSPLHF
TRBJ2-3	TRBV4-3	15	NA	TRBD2	TGCGCCAGCAGCCAAGAGGGAGGGAGAACAGATACGCAGTATTTT	CASSQEGGRTDTQYF
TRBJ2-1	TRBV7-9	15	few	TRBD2	TGTGCCAGCAGCTTAAGGGAGGGGTGGGGGAATGAGCAGTTCTTC	CASSLREGWGNEQFF
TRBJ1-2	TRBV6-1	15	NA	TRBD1	TGTGCCAGCAGTGAACGAACAGGGGGCCCCTATGGCTACACCTTC	CASSERTGGPYGYTF
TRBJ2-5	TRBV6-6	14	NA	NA	TGTGCCAGCAGTTACTCGGCAGGGTGGGAGACCCAGTACTTC	CASSYSAGWETQYF